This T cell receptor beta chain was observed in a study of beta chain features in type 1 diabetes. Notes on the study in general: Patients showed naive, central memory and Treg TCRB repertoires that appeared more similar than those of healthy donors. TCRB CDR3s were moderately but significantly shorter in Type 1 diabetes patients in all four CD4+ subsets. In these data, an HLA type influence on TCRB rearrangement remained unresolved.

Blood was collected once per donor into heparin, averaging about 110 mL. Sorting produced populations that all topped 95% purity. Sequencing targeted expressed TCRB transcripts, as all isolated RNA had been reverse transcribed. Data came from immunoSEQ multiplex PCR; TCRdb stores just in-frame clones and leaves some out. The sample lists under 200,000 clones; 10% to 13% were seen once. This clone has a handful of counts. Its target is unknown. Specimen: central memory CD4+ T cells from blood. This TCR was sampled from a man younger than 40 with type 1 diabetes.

CDR3 residues: CAWGTLANTDTQYF. CDR3 in DNA: TGTGCCTGGGGTACACTAGCGAACACAGATACGCAGTATTTT. The chain couples TRBV30 to TRBJ2-3, with TRBD2 matching 7 bases. The germline V gene encodes CDR1 GTSNPN and CDR2 SVGIG (reference sequence). V dropped 5 bases and J dropped 2; count of bases not matched to a gene: 7. The CDR3 length is 14 residues.